This T cell receptor (beta chain) was profiled in a study of long-term antiretroviral therapy in people with HIV. General observations from the study: The study found that diversity rose after ART but stayed below transplant donor controls.

An immunoSEQ assay, version v3.0, was performed at survey level. Generated by immunoSEQ multiplex PCR, the TCRdb table keeps only in-frame clones and is missing some. The table lists 44,000 or so clones, about 95% of them singletons. J lost 3 bases, V lost 0 bases, and 13 bases had no gene match. The germline V gene encodes CDR1 LNHNV and CDR2 YYDKDF (reference sequence). The CDR3 is 19 amino acids. Every HIV-positive participant received treatment in the United States. On this clone itself: Its antigen is currently unknown.

This TCR derives from a woman aged 45-60 years with HIV. The sequenced sample was unsorted PBMCs, obtained 3.7 years after starting antiretroviral therapy. The rearrangement uses TRBV15 and TRBJ2-3, with 9 bases that match TRBD2. This chain's CDR3 is CATSRDQVRGGPGTDTQYF. The CDR3 bases are TGTGCCACCAGCAGAGATCAGGTGCGGGGGGGCCCGGGAACAGATACGCAGTATTTT.